The T cell receptor (beta chain) under discussion was sequenced for a study of blood T cell repertoires in COVID-19. Whole-study context: Sites in the United States, Italy and Spain provided acute and convalescent COVID-19 samples.

Methods used by the authors: The assay estimated nucleated cells by amplifying reference gene primers. The data were produced by immunoSEQ multiplex PCR, yet TCRdb's version contains in-frame clones alone and is incomplete. The V and J calls and clone size come from that table; D and trimming were worked out from the DNA. Altogether 310,000 or so clones are present, about 88% being singletons, with the ten largest covering approximately 8.8%. Across about two dozen US areas, participants ranged in age from roughly 18 to 95 years. Allocation to cohorts depended on clinical history reported by the participants. Trimming shortened V by 4 bases and J by 0 bases, and 10 bases separated the two germline ends. Germline CDR1 and CDR2: LGHDT and YNNKEL (reference sequence). The CDR3 sequence is 14 residues long.

The sequenced sample was PBMCs or T cells enriched from blood (not recorded which). The sequence was obtained from a woman in her forties who had recovered from COVID-19. The J gene is TRBJ2-7, the V gene TRBV3-1 (or the pseudogene TRBV3-2), with D maybe TRBD2 (5 bases). Here the CDR3 reads CASSLGGYSYEQYF. The CDR3 DNA reads TGTGCCAGCAGCCTCGGCGGGTACTCCTACGAGCAGTACTTC.